The T cell receptor beta chain described here comes from a study of cytomegalovirus exposure and HLA in healthy donors. Regarding the study as a whole: A missense variant in DCLRE1C was later tied to TCR beta V- and J-gene trimming.

A word on this clone: Its matching antigen is unknown.

The PCR contained 60 Vbeta and 13 Jbeta primers. Clones were sequenced by immunoSEQ multiplex PCR, and TCRdb holds only the in-frame ones, with some missing. The data contain roughly 200,000 clones, approximately 84% of them seen just once; the ten biggest clones take up about 0.6%. Germline V CDR1 and CDR2: SGHVS, FNYEAQ. Trimming removed 3 bases at V and 0 bases at J, with 15 bases between. The CDR3 contains 17 residues. Material for sequencing was PBMCs. This TCR came from a middle-aged woman in good health and CMV-seronegative. The genes are TRBV7-6 and TRBJ1-5, with D maybe TRBD1 (6 bases). The CDR3 protein is CASSFGTGYNSNQPQHF. The CDR3, as DNA: TGTGCCAGCAGCTTTGGCACAGGGTATAATAGCAATCAGCCCCAGCATTTT. The whole variable domain, filled in from reference TRBV7-6 and TRBJ1-5, reads GAGVSQSPRYKVTKRGQDVALRCDPISGHVSLYWYRQALGQGPEFLTYFNYEAQQDKSGLPNDRFSAERPEGSISTLTIQRTEQRDSAMYRCASSFGTGYNSNQPQHFGDGTRLSIL.